The sequence of this TCR beta chain was determined in a study of blood T cell repertoires in COVID-19. Study-wide context: PBMCs, B-cell-depleted T cells, or T cells provided the cDNA or gDNA that made up the material.

Authors' analysis steps: Amplification of reference gene primers was used by the study to estimate nucleated cell counts. Using immunoSEQ multiplex PCR, the repertoire was profiled, and TCRdb retains in-frame clones only, with some absent. V, J and clone size derive from that table, while D and trimming were established from the DNA sequence. Here the sample spans 200,000 to 250,000 clones, roughly 90% being singletons. The V end was cut by 4 bases, the J end by 3 bases, with 9 bases between. Germline values: CDR1 SNHLY, CDR2 FYNNEI. This CDR3 has 13 residues. Sequencing was carried out using PBMCs or T cells enriched from blood (not recorded which). The sequence was obtained from a woman aged 45-65 years in a cohort exposed to, infected with or recovered from COVID-19 (not recorded which). This rearrangement joins TRBV2 to TRBJ1-1, with a possible D match to TRBD1 (6 bases). CDR3 in amino acids: CASSGGQDTEAFF. The CDR3 region has the DNA TGTGCCAGCAGTGGGGGGCAGGACACTGAAGCTTTCTTT.